This is a list of T cell receptor beta chains from one sample in a study of T cell repertoires in cytomegalovirus infection. TCRdb re-called the reads through MiXCR, storing one row per CDR3 protein. Of approximately 250,000 distinct CDR3 sequences listed, 22% were seen once; the top ten hold around a sixth. The sample comprised CD8+ T cells from PBMCs. The source of these receptors is a human donor in good health (CMV status not recorded). Some clones in this sample may be carry-over from other donors' samples. CDR3s include the opening cysteine and the closing phenylalanine or tryptophan. The D gene is left open where the match is weak. Not all rows give a size; the values are once, few, many and, for expanded clones, a class.

cdr3_nt: TGTGCCAGCACCCACCCTGGCGGGGCGGCCTACAATGAGCAGTTCTTC
cdr3_aa: CASTHPGGAAYNEQFF
d_call: .
clone_size: few
v_call: TRBV12-3/TRBV12-4
j_call: TRBJ2-1

cdr3_nt: TGTGCCAGCGGGGGACAGGGCTCCTACGAGCAGTACTTC
cdr3_aa: CASGGQGSYEQYF
d_call: TRBD1
clone_size: .
v_call: TRBV2
j_call: TRBJ2-7

cdr3_nt: TGTGCCATCAGTGACCCCCCCGGCAGGGGAACCGGGGAGCTGTTTTTT
cdr3_aa: CAISDPPGRGTGELFF
d_call: .
clone_size: many
v_call: TRBV10-3
j_call: TRBJ2-2

cdr3_nt: TGTGCCAGCAGTGAACTTATCCGACAGGGCAACTATGGCTACACCTTC
cdr3_aa: CASSELIRQGNYGYTF
d_call: TRBD1
clone_size: few
v_call: TRBV2
j_call: TRBJ1-2

cdr3_nt: TGTGCCAGCAGTGCACCGGGGATAAACACCGGGGAGCTGTTTTTT
cdr3_aa: CASSAPGINTGELFF
d_call: .
clone_size: .
v_call: TRBV25-1
j_call: TRBJ2-2

cdr3_nt: TGTGCCAGCAGCTGGACGGTCAGGGAAAATGAAAAACTGTTTTTT
cdr3_aa: CASSWTVRENEKLFF
d_call: .
clone_size: many
v_call: TRBV7-2
j_call: TRBJ1-4

cdr3_nt: TGTGCCAGCAGCTTAGTGGGCAGGACGCCGTCCTACGAGCAGTACTTC
cdr3_aa: CASSLVGRTPSYEQYF
d_call: .
clone_size: many
v_call: TRBV7-2
j_call: TRBJ2-7

cdr3_nt: TGCGCCAGCAGCCCTGACAGGGGGGGGAACGAGCAGTACTTC
cdr3_aa: CASSPDRGGNEQYF
d_call: TRBD1
clone_size: few
v_call: TRBV5-1
j_call: TRBJ2-7

cdr3_nt: TGTGCCAGCAGCAACTACCCGGGCCGGGACTCCCACTACGAGCAGTACTTC
cdr3_aa: CASSNYPGRDSHYEQYF
d_call: .
clone_size: many
v_call: TRBV28
j_call: TRBJ2-7

cdr3_nt: TGTGCCAGCAGCCCGGGACAGACCTTCTATGGCTACACCTTC
cdr3_aa: CASSPGQTFYGYTF
d_call: TRBD1
clone_size: once
v_call: TRBV14
j_call: TRBJ1-2

cdr3_nt: TGTGCCAGCAGTGTGACAGGGGGCGATGAGCAGTTCTTC
cdr3_aa: CASSVTGGDEQFF
d_call: TRBD1
clone_size: .
v_call: TRBV28
j_call: TRBJ2-1

cdr3_nt: TGTGCCAGCCGACAGATCCTACGAGACTATGGCTACACCTTC
cdr3_aa: CASRQILRDYGYTF
d_call: .
clone_size: many
v_call: TRBV28
j_call: TRBJ1-2

cdr3_nt: TGTGCCAGCAGAGGGGCCCTAGATGAAAAACTGTTTTTT
cdr3_aa: CASRGALDEKLFF
d_call: .
clone_size: .
v_call: TRBV28
j_call: TRBJ1-4

cdr3_nt: TGTGCCAGCAGCTCTAGCGATGAGCAGTTCTTC
cdr3_aa: CASSSSDEQFF
d_call: .
clone_size: many
v_call: TRBV7-6
j_call: TRBJ2-1

cdr3_nt: TGCGCCAGCAGCCAAGATCCGTTACGGGACGAGCAGTACTTC
cdr3_aa: CASSQDPLRDEQYF
d_call: .
clone_size: .
v_call: TRBV4-1
j_call: TRBJ2-7

cdr3_nt: TGTGCCAGCAGTGATCGACAGGAACCTCTGGGCTATGGCTACACCTTC
cdr3_aa: CASSDRQEPLGYGYTF
d_call: .
clone_size: .
v_call: TRBV2
j_call: TRBJ1-2

cdr3_nt: TGTGCCAGCAGCTTATCATCCCTTTGGGATGAGCAGTTCTTC
cdr3_aa: CASSLSSLWDEQFF
d_call: .
clone_size: many
v_call: TRBV7-8
j_call: TRBJ2-1

cdr3_nt: TGTGCCAGCAGTTCGTCGCACTCCCGTTTAGATACGCAGTATTTT
cdr3_aa: CASSSSHSRLDTQYF
d_call: .
clone_size: many
v_call: TRBV12-3/TRBV12-4
j_call: TRBJ2-3

cdr3_nt: TGTGCCAGTAGTCCCGCCGCTAGCGGGGGCCTCTACGAGCAGTACTTC
cdr3_aa: CASSPAASGGLYEQYF
d_call: TRBD2
clone_size: few
v_call: TRBV19
j_call: TRBJ2-7

cdr3_nt: TGTGCCAGCAGCTTATGGGCGGGGCAGGGAGAGACCCAGTACTTC
cdr3_aa: CASSLWAGQGETQYF
d_call: .
clone_size: few
v_call: TRBV7-8
j_call: TRBJ2-5

cdr3_nt: TGCGCCAGCAGCAACGGACAGGGTGGTCCCGGGGAGCTGTTTTTT
cdr3_aa: CASSNGQGGPGELFF
d_call: TRBD1
clone_size: many
v_call: TRBV4-1
j_call: TRBJ2-2

cdr3_nt: TGTGCCAGCAGCCCTCGGGAGACAGGGGCTTTTAATGAGCAGTTCTTC
cdr3_aa: CASSPRETGAFNEQFF
d_call: TRBD1
clone_size: many
v_call: TRBV7-6
j_call: TRBJ2-1

cdr3_nt: TGTGCCAGCAGTTTCTTAGCGGGCTTCTCCTACAATGAGCAGTTCTTC
cdr3_aa: CASSFLAGFSYNEQFF
d_call: TRBD2
clone_size: .
v_call: TRBV28
j_call: TRBJ2-1

cdr3_nt: TGTGCCAGCAGCGACTATCCGGGGGGGCCCACAGATACGCAGTATTTT
cdr3_aa: CASSDYPGGPTDTQYF
d_call: TRBD2
clone_size: .
v_call: TRBV4-1
j_call: TRBJ2-3

cdr3_nt: TGCAGTGCTAGAGACCTGGACAGGGCAACCTACGAGCAGTACTTC
cdr3_aa: CSARDLDRATYEQYF
d_call: TRBD1
clone_size: .
v_call: TRBV20-1
j_call: TRBJ2-7

cdr3_nt: TGCAGTGCTAGACGGACAGGGGTGTACACCGGGGAGCTGTTTTTT
cdr3_aa: CSARRTGVYTGELFF
d_call: TRBD1
clone_size: .
v_call: TRBV20-1
j_call: TRBJ2-2

cdr3_nt: TGTGCCAGCATCGATGAAGGGGACTGGGAGCAGTACTTC
cdr3_aa: CASIDEGDWEQYF
d_call: .
clone_size: .
v_call: TRBV7-8
j_call: TRBJ2-7

cdr3_nt: TGTGCCAGCAGTTTTAGCGGGGGGGCATCAGATACGCAGTATTTT
cdr3_aa: CASSFSGGASDTQYF
d_call: TRBD2
clone_size: many
v_call: TRBV7-9
j_call: TRBJ2-3

cdr3_nt: TGTGCCAGCACTTCGCAATCCTACGAGCAGTACTTC
cdr3_aa: CASTSQSYEQYF
d_call: .
clone_size: .
v_call: TRBV7-2
j_call: TRBJ2-7

cdr3_nt: TGTGCCAGCAGCTTGACAGGGGCGGATGAGCAGTTCTTC
cdr3_aa: CASSLTGADEQFF
d_call: TRBD1
clone_size: many
v_call: TRBV7-8
j_call: TRBJ2-1

cdr3_nt: TGTGCCAGCAGTGACGGGGGGCTATGGGAAAACATTCAGTACTTC
cdr3_aa: CASSDGGLWENIQYF
d_call: .
clone_size: few
v_call: TRBV2
j_call: TRBJ2-4

cdr3_nt: TGTGCCAGCAGTTTATCGGGGGAAGAGACCCAGTACTTC
cdr3_aa: CASSLSGEETQYF
d_call: .
clone_size: many
v_call: TRBV28
j_call: TRBJ2-5

cdr3_nt: TGTGCCAGCAGTTCCCCGGCTAGCGGGGGTTCCTACGAGCAGTACTTC
cdr3_aa: CASSSPASGGSYEQYF
d_call: TRBD2
clone_size: few
v_call: TRBV12-3/TRBV12-4
j_call: TRBJ2-7

cdr3_nt: TGTGCCAGCAGTGGACTCCAAGAGACCCAGTACTTC
cdr3_aa: CASSGLQETQYF
d_call: .
clone_size: few
v_call: TRBV2
j_call: TRBJ2-5

cdr3_nt: TGTGCCAGCTGTAGGGACTCCTACAATGAGCAGTTCTTC
cdr3_aa: CASCRDSYNEQFF
d_call: .
clone_size: .
v_call: TRBV27
j_call: TRBJ2-1

cdr3_nt: TGTGCCAGCAGCTTGGTGGGGGGCCCTACTAACTCCTACGAGCAGTACTTC
cdr3_aa: CASSLVGGPTNSYEQYF
d_call: .
clone_size: few
v_call: TRBV11-2
j_call: TRBJ2-7

cdr3_nt: TGTGCCAGCAGCTTATCGGAGGGGGAGCAAGAGACCCAGTACTTC
cdr3_aa: CASSLSEGEQETQYF
d_call: .
clone_size: many
v_call: TRBV7-7
j_call: TRBJ2-5

cdr3_nt: TGTGCCATCAGTGCCACTAGCGGGGGGGCAGGCACAGATACGCAGTATTTT
cdr3_aa: CAISATSGGAGTDTQYF
d_call: TRBD2
clone_size: .
v_call: TRBV10-3
j_call: TRBJ2-3

cdr3_nt: TGTGCCATCCGCGACAGGGGCGATGAGCAGTTCTTC
cdr3_aa: CAIRDRGDEQFF
d_call: TRBD1
clone_size: .
v_call: TRBV10-3
j_call: TRBJ2-1

cdr3_nt: TGTGCCAGCAGCCCAGTCGCAGCGATCTCTGGAAACACCATATATTTT
cdr3_aa: CASSPVAAISGNTIYF
d_call: .
clone_size: many
v_call: TRBV7-8
j_call: TRBJ1-3

cdr3_nt: TGTGCCAGCAGTTATTGGGGCCCCACGGGTACGCAGTATTTT
cdr3_aa: CASSYWGPTGTQYF
d_call: .
clone_size: few
v_call: TRBV6-5
j_call: TRBJ2-3

cdr3_nt: TGTGCCAGCAGTTTTACAGGGGGTGGTGAAAAACTGTTTTTT
cdr3_aa: CASSFTGGGEKLFF
d_call: TRBD1
clone_size: .
v_call: TRBV27
j_call: TRBJ1-4

cdr3_nt: TGTGCCAGCAGCCCTTGGGGGGGGGACACTGAAGCTTTCTTT
cdr3_aa: CASSPWGGDTEAFF
d_call: .
clone_size: many
v_call: TRBV7-6
j_call: TRBJ1-1

cdr3_nt: TGCAGTGCTAGACCAACTAGCGGGAGACATGGAAGCACAGATACGCAGTATTTT
cdr3_aa: CSARPTSGRHGSTDTQYF
d_call: TRBD2
clone_size: few
v_call: TRBV20-1
j_call: TRBJ2-3

cdr3_nt: TGTGCCAGCAGCTTAGATGTGGGGGGCCTAGAGGCCTACGAGCAGTACTTC
cdr3_aa: CASSLDVGGLEAYEQYF
d_call: .
clone_size: few
v_call: TRBV7-2
j_call: TRBJ2-7

cdr3_nt: TGTGCCAGCAGCCAAGATACAGCGGGGGGCCCAGATACGCAGTATTTT
cdr3_aa: CASSQDTAGGPDTQYF
d_call: TRBD2
clone_size: few
v_call: TRBV3-1
j_call: TRBJ2-3

cdr3_nt: TGTGCCAGCAGCGCGGGGGGCTTTTACACTGAAGCTTTCTTT
cdr3_aa: CASSAGGFYTEAFF
d_call: .
clone_size: .
v_call: TRBV25-1
j_call: TRBJ1-1

cdr3_nt: TGTGCCAGCAGTTTATATGGACGGGAGCAGTACTTC
cdr3_aa: CASSLYGREQYF
d_call: .
clone_size: many
v_call: TRBV28
j_call: TRBJ2-7

cdr3_nt: TGTGCCAGCAGTGAAGCCCCCCGGACAGCTAACTATGGCTACACCTTC
cdr3_aa: CASSEAPRTANYGYTF
d_call: .
clone_size: few
v_call: TRBV6-1
j_call: TRBJ1-2

cdr3_nt: TGTGCCAGTAGTATACATCAGGGTCCGGACTATGGCTACACCTTC
cdr3_aa: CASSIHQGPDYGYTF
d_call: .
clone_size: many
v_call: TRBV19
j_call: TRBJ1-2

cdr3_nt: TGTGCCAGCAGTTCTCCTAGCGGGGGGCCCGAAGAGGGCGGGGAGCTGTTTTTT
cdr3_aa: CASSSPSGGPEEGGELFF
d_call: TRBD2
clone_size: once
v_call: TRBV6-8
j_call: TRBJ2-2

cdr3_nt: TGTGCCGTCGCCGGGACAGGGTCCTACAATGAGCAGTTCTTC
cdr3_aa: CAVAGTGSYNEQFF
d_call: TRBD1
clone_size: few
v_call: TRBV10-3
j_call: TRBJ2-1